This T cell receptor beta chain stems from a study of a mutant IDH1 vaccine in newly diagnosed glioma. Study information: Patients got their first vaccination 4-6 weeks after radiotherapy alone, or with temozolomide cycles. Treated patients had a mean age of around 39 years and a sex split that was around 60% male and roughly 40% female. The study, taken as a whole, reports: Evidence of vaccine-induced immune responses was documented in 85% to 95% of patients.

On this clone itself: Antigen: not known.

Libraries were prepared by immunoSEQ multiplex PCR; TCRdb keeps only in-frame clonotypes and omits some of them. The data hold about 68,000 clones, with more than 70% observed a single time. Stated time point: week 35, safety follow-up. Vaccinated patients received 300 ug of mutant IDH1 20-mer peptide per dose, with topical imiquimod. In weeks 1, 3, 5, 7, 11, 15, 19 and 23, patients were vaccinated. The TCR sequence derives from a young man with glioma. The specimen was PBMCs, collected from a glioma patient whose treatment included an IDH1 peptide vaccine.

Written as DNA, the CDR3 is TGTGCCAGCAGTTCCACGCCCTACTTGACAGGGGCTAGCAATCAGCCCCAGCATTTT. Amino acids: CASSSTPYLTGASNQPQHF. The chain uses TRBV27 and TRBJ1-5, with 8 bases that match TRBD1. The trim removed 4 bases at V and 0 bases at J, leaving 14 bases unmatched. The germline gives CDR1 MNHEY, CDR2 SMNVEV (reference sequence). CDR3 length: 19 amino acids.